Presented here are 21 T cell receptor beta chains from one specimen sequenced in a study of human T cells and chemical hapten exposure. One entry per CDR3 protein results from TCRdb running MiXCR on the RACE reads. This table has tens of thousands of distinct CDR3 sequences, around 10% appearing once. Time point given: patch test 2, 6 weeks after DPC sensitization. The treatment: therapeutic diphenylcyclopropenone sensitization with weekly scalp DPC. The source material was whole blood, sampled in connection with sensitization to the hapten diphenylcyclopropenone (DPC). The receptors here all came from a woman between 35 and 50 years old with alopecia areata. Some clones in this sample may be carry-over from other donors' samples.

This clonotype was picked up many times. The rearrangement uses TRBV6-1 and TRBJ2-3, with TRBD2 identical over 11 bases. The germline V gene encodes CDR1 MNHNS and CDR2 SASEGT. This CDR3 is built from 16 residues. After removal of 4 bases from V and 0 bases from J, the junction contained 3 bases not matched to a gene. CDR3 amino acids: CASSALAGGSTDTQYF. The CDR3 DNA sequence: TGTGCCAGCAGTGCGCTAGCGGGGGGTAGCACAGATACGCAGTATTTT.

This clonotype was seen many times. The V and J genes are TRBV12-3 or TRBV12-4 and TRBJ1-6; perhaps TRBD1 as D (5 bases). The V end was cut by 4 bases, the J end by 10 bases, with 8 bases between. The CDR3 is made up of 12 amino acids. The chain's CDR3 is CASSSGRSPLHF. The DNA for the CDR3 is TGTGCCAGCAGTTCAGGGAGATCACCCCTCCACTTT.

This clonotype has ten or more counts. This CDR3 is CSAKRDFTGETQYF. CDR3 nucleotide sequence: TGCAGTGCAAAAAGGGACTTTACGGGGGAGACCCAGTACTTC. The V and J genes are TRBV20-1 and TRBJ2-5; D possibly corresponds to TRBD2 (6 bases). This CDR3 spans 14 amino acids. V was cut by 6 bases and J by 5 bases, with 19 bases left in between. The V gene's germline CDR1 is DFQATT and CDR2 SNEGSKA (reference sequence).

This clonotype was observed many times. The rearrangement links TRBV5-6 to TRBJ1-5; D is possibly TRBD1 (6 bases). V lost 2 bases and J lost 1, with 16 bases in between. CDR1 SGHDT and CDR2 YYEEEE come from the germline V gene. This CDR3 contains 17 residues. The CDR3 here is CASSFRQALGSNQPQHF. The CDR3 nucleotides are TGTGCCAGCAGCTTTAGACAGGCCTTGGGGAGCAATCAGCCCCAGCATTTT. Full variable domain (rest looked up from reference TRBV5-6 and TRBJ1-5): DAGVTQSPTHLIKTRGQQVTLRCSPKSGHDTVSWYQQALGQGPQFIFQYYEEEERQRGNFPDRFSGHQFPNYSSELNVNALLLGDSALYLCASSFRQALGSNQPQHFGDGTRLSIL.

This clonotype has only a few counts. CDR3 amino acids: CATSRVRIYEQYF. The CDR3 DNA sequence: TGTGCCACCAGCAGAGTCCGCATCTACGAGCAGTACTTC. The rearrangement links TRBV15 to TRBJ2-7, with no clear D. Trimming took 1 base from V and 3 from J, leaving 7 bases between them. CDR1 and CDR2 from the germline V gene are LNHNV and YYDKDF (reference sequence). The length of the CDR3 is 13 residues.

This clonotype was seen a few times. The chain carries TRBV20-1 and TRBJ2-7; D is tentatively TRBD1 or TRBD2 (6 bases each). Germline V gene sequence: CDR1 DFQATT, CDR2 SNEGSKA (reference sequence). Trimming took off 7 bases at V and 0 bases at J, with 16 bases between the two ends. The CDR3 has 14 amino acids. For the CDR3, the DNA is TGCAGTGTCGCCGGGGGCTTGTCCTCCTACGAGCAGTACTTC. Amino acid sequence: CSVAGGLSSYEQYF.

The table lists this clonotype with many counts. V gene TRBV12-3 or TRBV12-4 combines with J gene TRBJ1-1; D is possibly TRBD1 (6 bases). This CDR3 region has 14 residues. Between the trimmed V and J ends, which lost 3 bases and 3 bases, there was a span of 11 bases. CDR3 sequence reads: CASSFGRGDTEAFF. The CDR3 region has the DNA TGTGCCAGCAGTTTTGGCAGGGGTGACACTGAAGCTTTCTTT.

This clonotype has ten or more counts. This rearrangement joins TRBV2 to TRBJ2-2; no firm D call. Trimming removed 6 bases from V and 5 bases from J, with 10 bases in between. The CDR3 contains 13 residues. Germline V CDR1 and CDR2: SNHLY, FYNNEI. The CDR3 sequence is CASRETPTGELFF. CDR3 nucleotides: TGTGCCAGCAGGGAGACACCAACCGGGGAGCTGTTTTTT.

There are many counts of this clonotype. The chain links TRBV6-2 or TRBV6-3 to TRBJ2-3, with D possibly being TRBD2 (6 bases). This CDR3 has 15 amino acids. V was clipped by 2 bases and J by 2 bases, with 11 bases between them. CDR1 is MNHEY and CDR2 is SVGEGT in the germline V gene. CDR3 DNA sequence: TGTGCCAGCAGTTACGTCGGCGGGGACACAGATACGCAGTATTTT. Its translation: CASSYVGGDTDTQYF.

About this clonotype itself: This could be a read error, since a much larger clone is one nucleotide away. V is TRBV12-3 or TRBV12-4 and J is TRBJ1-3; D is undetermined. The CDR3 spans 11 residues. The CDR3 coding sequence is TGTGCCAGCAGTTACGGAAACACCACATATTTT. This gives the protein CASSYGNTTYF.

The CDR3 protein is CASRTTDYTEAFF. Written as DNA, the CDR3 is TGTGCCAGCAGGACTACGGATTACACTGAAGCTTTCTTT. The rearrangement joins TRBV11-1 to TRBJ1-1; D is uncertain. V dropped 6 bases and J dropped 3 bases, with 11 bases sitting between them. In germline, CDR1 is SGHAT, CDR2 FQDESV (reference sequence). This CDR3 is built from 13 residues.

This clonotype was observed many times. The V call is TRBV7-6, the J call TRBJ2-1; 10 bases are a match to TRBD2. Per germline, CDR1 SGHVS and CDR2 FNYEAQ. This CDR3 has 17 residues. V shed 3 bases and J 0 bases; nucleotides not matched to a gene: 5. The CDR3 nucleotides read TGTGCCAGCAGCTTGGGAGCGGGGGGGTTCTCCTACAATGAGCAGTTCTTC. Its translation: CASSLGAGGFSYNEQFF.

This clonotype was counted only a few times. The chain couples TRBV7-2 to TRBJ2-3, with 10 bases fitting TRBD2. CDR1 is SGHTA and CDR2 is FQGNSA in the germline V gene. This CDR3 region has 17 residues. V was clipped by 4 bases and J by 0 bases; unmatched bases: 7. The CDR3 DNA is TGTGCCAGCAGCTCGAGACCTAGCGGGGGAAGCACAGATACGCAGTATTTT. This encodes CASSSRPSGGSTDTQYF.

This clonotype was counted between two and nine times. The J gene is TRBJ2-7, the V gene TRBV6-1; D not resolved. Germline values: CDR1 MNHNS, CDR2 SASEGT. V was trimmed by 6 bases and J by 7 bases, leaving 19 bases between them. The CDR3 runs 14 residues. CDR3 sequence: CASRKTRNLWEQYF. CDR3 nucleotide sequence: TGTGCCAGCAGAAAAACGAGGAATCTGTGGGAGCAGTACTTC.

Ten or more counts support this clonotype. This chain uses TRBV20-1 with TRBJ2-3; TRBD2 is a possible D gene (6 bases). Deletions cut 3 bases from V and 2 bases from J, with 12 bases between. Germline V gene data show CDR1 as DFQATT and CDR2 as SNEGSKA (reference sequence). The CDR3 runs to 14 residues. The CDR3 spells CSASRGIPTDTQYF. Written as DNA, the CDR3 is TGCAGTGCTAGCCGGGGGATCCCCACAGATACGCAGTATTTT.

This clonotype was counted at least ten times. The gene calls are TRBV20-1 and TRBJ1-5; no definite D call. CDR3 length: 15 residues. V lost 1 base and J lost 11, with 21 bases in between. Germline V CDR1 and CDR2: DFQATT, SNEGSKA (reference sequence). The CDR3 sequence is CSARGSGEAARAQHF. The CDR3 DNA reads TGCAGTGCTAGAGGAAGTGGGGAGGCCGCTCGGGCCCAGCATTTT.

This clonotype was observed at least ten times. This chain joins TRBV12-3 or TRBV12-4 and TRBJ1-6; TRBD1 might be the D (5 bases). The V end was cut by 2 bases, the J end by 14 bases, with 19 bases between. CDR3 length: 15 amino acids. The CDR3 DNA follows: TGTGCCAGCAGTTTAACTGGGGCCTCTTATGAGTCCCTCCACTTT. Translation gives CASSLTGASYESLHF.

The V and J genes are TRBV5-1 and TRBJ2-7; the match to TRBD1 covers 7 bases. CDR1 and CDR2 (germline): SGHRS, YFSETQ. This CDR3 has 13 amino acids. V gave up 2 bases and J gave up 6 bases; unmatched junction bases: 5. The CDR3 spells CASSLLQGREQYF. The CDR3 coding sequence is TGCGCCAGCAGCTTACTACAGGGGCGCGAGCAGTACTTC.

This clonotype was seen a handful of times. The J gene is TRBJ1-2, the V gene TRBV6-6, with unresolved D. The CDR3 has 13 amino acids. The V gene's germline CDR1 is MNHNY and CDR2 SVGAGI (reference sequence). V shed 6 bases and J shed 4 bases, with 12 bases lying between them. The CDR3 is CASSLGGSYGYTF. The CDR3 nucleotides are TGTGCCAGCAGCTTGGGCGGATCCTATGGCTACACCTTC.

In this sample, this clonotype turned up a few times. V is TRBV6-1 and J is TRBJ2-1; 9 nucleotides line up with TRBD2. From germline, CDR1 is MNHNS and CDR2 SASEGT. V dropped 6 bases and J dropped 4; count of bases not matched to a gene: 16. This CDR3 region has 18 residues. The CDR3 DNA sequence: TGTGCCAGCAGCCTTAATAGTGGGCTAGCGGGACTATACAATGAGCAGTTCTTC. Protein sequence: CASSLNSGLAGLYNEQFF.

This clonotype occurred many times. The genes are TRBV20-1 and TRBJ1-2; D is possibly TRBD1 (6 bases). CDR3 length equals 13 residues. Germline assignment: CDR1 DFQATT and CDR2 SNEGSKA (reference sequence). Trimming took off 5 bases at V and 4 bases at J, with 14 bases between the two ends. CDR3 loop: CSADQGFGYGYTF. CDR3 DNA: TGCAGTGCTGATCAGGGGTTTGGCTATGGCTACACCTTC.